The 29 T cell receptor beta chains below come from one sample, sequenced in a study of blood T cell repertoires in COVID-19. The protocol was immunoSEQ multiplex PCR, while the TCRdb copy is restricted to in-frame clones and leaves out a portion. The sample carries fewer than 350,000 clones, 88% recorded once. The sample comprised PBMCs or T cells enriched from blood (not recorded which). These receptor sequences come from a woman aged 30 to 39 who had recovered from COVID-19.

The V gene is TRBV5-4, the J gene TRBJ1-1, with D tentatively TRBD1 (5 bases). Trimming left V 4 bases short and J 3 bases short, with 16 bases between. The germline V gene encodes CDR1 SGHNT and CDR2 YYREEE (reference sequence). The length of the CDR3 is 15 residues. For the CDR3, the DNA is TGTGCCAGCAGCCCCGGGGGGATCGGGTACACTGAAGCTTTCTTT. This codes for CASSPGGIGYTEAFF.

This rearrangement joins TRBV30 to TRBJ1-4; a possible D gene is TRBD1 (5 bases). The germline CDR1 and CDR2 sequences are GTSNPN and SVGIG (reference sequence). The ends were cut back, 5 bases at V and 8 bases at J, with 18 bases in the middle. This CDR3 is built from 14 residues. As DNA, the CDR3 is TGTGCCTGGGGGGGATCGGCAGGGAGGGAAAAACTGTTTTTT. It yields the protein CAWGGSAGREKLFF.

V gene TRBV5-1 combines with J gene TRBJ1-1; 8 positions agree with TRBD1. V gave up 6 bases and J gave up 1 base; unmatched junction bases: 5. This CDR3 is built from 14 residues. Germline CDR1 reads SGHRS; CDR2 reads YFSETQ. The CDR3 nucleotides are TGCGCCAGCACCCAGGGGGCGGGGAACACTGAAGCTTTCTTT. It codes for CASTQGAGNTEAFF.

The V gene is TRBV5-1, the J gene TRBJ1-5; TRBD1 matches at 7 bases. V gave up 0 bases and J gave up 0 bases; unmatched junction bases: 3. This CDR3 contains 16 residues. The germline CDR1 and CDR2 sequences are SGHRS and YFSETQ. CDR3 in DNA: TGCGCCAGCAGCTTGGGGGACAGCTATAGCAATCAGCCCCAGCATTTT. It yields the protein CASSLGDSYSNQPQHF. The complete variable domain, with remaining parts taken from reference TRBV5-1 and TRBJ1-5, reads KAGVTQTPRYLIKTRGQQVTLSCSPISGHRSVSWYQQTPGQGLQFLFEYFSETQRNKGNFPGRFSGRQFSNSRSEMNVSTLELGDSALYLCASSLGDSYSNQPQHFGDGTRLSIL.

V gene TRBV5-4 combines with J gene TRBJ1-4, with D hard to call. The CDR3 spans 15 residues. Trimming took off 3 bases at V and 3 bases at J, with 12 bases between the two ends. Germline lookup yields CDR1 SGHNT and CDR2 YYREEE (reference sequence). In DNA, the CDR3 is TGTGCCAGCAGCTCGCCGGGATCAGCTAATGAAAAACTGTTTTTT. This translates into CASSSPGSANEKLFF.

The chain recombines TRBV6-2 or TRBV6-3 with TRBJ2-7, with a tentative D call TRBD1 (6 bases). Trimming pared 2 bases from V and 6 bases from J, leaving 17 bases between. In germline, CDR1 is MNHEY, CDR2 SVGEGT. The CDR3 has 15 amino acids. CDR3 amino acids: CASSYIGTPSLEQYF. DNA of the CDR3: TGTGCCAGCAGTTACATCGGGACACCGTCCCTCGAGCAGTACTTC.

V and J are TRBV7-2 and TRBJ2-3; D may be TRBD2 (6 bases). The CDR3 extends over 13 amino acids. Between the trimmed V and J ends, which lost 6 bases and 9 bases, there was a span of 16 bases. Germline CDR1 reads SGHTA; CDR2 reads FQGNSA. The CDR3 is CASRNRGAGTQYF. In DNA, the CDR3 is TGTGCCAGCAGGAACCGCGGGGCCGGGACGCAGTATTTT.

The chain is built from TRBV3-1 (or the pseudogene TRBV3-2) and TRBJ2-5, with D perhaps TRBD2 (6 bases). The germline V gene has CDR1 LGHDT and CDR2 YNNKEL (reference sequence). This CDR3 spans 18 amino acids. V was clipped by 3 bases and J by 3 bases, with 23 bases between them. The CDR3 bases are TGTGCCAGCAGCCATGAAGATTGGGGCCCCTGGAGGGAAGAGACCCAGTACTTC. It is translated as CASSHEDWGPWREETQYF.

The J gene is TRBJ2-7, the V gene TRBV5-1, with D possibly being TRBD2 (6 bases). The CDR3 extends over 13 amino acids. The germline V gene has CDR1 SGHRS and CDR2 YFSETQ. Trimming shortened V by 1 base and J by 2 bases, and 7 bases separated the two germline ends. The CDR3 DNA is TGCGCCAGCAGCTTGCCGGGGGCCTACGAGCAGTACTTC. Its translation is CASSLPGAYEQYF. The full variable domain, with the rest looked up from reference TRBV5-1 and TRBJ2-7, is KAGVTQTPRYLIKTRGQQVTLSCSPISGHRSVSWYQQTPGQGLQFLFEYFSETQRNKGNFPGRFSGRQFSNSRSEMNVSTLELGDSALYLCASSLPGAYEQYFGPGTRLTVT.

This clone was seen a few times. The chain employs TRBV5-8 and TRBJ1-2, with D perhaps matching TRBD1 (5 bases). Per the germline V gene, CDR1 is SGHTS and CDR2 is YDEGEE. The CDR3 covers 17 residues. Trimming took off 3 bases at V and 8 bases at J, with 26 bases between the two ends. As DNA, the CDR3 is TGTGCCAGCAGCTCCAGGGATAACTCCCCTCCACCCTTCGGCTACACCTTC. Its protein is CASSSRDNSPPPFGYTF. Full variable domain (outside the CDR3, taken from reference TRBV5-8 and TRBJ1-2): EAGVTQSPTHLIKTRGQQATLRCSPISGHTSVYWYQQALGLGLQFLLWYDEGEERNRGNFPPRFSGRQFPNYSSELNVNALELEDSALYLCASSSRDNSPPPFGYTFGSGTRLTVV.

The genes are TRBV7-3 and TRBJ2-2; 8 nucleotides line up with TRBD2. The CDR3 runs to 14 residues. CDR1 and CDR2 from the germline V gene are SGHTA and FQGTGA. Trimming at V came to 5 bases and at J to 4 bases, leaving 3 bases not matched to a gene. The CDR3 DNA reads TGTGCCAGCAGCCCTGCGGGGGGCACCGGGGAGCTGTTTTTT. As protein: CASSPAGGTGELFF. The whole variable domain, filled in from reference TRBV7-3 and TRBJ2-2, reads GAGVSQTPSNKVTEKGKYVELRCDPISGHTALYWYRQSLGQGPEFLIYFQGTGAADDSGLPNDRFFAVRPEGSVSTLKIQRTERGDSAVYLCASSPAGGTGELFFGEGSRLTVL.

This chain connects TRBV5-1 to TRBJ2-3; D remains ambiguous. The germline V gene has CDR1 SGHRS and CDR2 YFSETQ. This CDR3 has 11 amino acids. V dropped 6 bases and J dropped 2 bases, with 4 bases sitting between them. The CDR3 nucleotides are TGCGCCAGCACTTCCACAGATACGCAGTATTTT. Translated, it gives CASTSTDTQYF.

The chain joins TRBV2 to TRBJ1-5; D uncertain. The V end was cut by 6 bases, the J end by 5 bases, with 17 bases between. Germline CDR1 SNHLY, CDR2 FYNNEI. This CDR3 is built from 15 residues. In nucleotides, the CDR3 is TGTGCCAGCAGCCCTGGGTGGAACAGAGATCAGCCCCAGCATTTT. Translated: CASSPGWNRDQPQHF. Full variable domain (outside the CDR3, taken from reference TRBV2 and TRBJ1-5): EPEVTQTPSHQVTQMGQEVILRCVPISNHLYFYWYRQILGQKVEFLVSFYNNEISEKSEIFDDQFSVERPDGSNFTLKIRSTKLEDSAMYFCASSPGWNRDQPQHFGDGTRLSIL.

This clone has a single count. In nucleotides, the CDR3 is TGTGCCAGCAGTTCCCGGGACAGGGAGGGGGATACGCAGTATTTT. Translation: CASSSRDREGDTQYF. The chain combines TRBV27 with TRBJ2-3, with 9 bases lining up with TRBD1. V was pared by 4 bases and J by 6 bases, with 8 bases of the junction left unmatched. Germline V gene data show CDR1 as MNHEY and CDR2 as SMNVEV (reference sequence). This CDR3 region has 15 residues.

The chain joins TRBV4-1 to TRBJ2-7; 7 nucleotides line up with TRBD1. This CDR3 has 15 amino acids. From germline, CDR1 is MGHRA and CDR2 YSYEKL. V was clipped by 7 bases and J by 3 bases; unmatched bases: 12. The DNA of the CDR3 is TGCGCCAGCACCGTAAGGCAGGGGGTTGGCTACGAGCAGTACTTC. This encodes CASTVRQGVGYEQYF.

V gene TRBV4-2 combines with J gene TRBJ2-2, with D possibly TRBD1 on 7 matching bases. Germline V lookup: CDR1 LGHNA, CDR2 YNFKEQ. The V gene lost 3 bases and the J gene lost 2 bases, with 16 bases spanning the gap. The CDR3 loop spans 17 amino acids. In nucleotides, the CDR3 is TGTGCCAGCAGCCAGGGGGGCAGGGGGGTAAACACCGGGGAGCTGTTTTTT. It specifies CASSQGGRGVNTGELFF.

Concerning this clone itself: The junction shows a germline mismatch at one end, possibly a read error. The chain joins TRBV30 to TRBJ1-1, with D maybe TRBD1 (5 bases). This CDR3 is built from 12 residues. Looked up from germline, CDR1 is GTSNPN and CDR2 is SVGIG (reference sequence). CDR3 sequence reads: CSGERSNTEAFF. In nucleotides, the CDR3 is TGCTCGGGGGAAAGGTCGAACACTGAAGCTTTCTTT.

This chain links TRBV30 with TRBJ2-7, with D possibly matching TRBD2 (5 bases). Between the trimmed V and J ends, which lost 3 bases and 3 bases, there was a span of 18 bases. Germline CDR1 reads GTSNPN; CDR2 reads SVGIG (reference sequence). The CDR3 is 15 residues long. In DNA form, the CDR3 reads TGTGCCTGGAGCCCTCCCGAGACTATAAACTACGAGCAGTACTTC. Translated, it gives CAWSPPETINYEQYF.

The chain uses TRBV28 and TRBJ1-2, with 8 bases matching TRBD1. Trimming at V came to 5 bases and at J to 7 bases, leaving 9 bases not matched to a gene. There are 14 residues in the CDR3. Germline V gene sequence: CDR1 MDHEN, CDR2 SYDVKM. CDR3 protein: CASSPGQGARGYTF. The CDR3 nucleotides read TGTGCCAGCAGTCCTGGTCAGGGGGCTCGTGGCTACACCTTC.

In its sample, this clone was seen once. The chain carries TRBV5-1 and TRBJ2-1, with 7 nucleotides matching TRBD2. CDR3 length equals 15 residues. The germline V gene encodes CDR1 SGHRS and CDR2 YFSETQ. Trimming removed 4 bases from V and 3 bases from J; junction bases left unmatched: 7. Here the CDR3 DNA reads TGCGCCAGCAGCGGCATGACTAGCTTCTACAATGAGCAGTTCTTC. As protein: CASSGMTSFYNEQFF.

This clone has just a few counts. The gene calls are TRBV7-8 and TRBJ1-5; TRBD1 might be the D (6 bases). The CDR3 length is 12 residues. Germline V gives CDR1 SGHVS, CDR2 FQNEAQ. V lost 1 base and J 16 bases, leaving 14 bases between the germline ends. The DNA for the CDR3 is TGTGCCAGCAGCTTAGGAGGGGGGGTGACTCATTTT. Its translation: CASSLGGGVTHF.

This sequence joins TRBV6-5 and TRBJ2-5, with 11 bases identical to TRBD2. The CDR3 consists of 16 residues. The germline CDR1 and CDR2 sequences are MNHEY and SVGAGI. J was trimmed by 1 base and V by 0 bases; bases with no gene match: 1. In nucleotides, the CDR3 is TGTGCCAGCAGTTACTCACTAGCGGGGGTCCAAGAGACCCAGTACTTC. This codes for CASSYSLAGVQETQYF.

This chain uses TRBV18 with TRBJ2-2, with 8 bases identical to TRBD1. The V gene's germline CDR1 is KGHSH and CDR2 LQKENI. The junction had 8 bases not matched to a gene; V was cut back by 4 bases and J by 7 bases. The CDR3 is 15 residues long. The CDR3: CASSRVQGAIGELFF. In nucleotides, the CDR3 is TGTGCCAGCTCACGAGTGCAGGGGGCAATCGGGGAGCTGTTTTTT.

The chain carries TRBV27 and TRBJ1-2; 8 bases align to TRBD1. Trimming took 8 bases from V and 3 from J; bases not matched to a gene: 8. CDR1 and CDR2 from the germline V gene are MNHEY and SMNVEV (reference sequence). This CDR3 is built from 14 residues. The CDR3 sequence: CASGYVDRDYGYTF. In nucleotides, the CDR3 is TGTGCCAGCGGCTACGTGGACAGGGACTATGGCTACACCTTC.

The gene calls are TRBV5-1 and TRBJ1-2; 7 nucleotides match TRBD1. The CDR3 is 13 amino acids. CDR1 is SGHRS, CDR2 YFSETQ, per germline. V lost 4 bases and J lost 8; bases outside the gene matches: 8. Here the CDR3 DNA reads TGCGCCAGCAGCGGCGACAGGGTCGGCGGCTACACCTTC. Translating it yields CASSGDRVGGYTF. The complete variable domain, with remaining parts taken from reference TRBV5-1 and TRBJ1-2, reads KAGVTQTPRYLIKTRGQQVTLSCSPISGHRSVSWYQQTPGQGLQFLFEYFSETQRNKGNFPGRFSGRQFSNSRSEMNVSTLELGDSALYLCASSGDRVGGYTFGSGTRLTVV.

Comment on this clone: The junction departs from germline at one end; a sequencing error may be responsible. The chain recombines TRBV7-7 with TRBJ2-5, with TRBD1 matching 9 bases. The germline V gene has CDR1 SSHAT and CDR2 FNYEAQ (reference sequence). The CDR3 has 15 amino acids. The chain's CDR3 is CASSMGTGRRETQYF. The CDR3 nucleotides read TGTGCTAGCAGCATGGGGACAGGGAGGAGGGAGACCCAGTACTTC.

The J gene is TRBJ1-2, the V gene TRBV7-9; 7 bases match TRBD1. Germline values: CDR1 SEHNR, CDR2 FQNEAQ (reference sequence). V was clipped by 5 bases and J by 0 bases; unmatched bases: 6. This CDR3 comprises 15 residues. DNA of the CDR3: TGTGCCAGCAGCCCGCCGGGACAGACTAACTATGGCTACACCTTC. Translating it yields CASSPPGQTNYGYTF.

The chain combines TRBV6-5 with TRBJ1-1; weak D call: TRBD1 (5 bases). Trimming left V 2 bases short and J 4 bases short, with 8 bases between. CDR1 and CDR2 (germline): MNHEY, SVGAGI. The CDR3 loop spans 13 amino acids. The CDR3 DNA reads TGTGCCAGCAGTTACGGCAGGGTCACTGAAGCTTTCTTT. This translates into CASSYGRVTEAFF.

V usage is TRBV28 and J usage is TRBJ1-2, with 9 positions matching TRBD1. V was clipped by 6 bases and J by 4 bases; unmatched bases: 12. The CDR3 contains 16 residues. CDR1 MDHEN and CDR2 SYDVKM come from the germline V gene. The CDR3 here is CASSADDRGVSYGYTF. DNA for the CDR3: TGTGCCAGCAGCGCGGATGACAGGGGGGTGAGCTATGGCTACACCTTC.